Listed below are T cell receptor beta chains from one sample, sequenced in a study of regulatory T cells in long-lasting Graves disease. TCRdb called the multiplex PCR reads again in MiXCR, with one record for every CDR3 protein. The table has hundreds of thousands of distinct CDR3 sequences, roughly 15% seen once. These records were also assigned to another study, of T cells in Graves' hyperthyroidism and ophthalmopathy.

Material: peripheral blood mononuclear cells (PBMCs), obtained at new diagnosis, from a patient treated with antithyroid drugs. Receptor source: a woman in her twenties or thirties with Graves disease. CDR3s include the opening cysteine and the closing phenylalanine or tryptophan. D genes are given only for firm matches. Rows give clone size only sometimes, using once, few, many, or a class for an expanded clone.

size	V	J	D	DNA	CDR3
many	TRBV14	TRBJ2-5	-	TGTGCCAGCAGCCAAGAGCGGGGAGCAGAGACCCAGTACTTC	CASSQERGAETQYF
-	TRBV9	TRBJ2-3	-	TGTGCCAGCAGCGCCCGACCCGGCACAGATACGCAGTATTTT	CASSARPGTDTQYF
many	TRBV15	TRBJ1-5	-	TGTGCCACCAGTGAGGGGACTTCGAGCAATCAGCCCCAGCATTTT	CATSEGTSSNQPQHF
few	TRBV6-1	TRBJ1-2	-	TGTGCCAGCATGGCGGCATCTAACTATGGCTACACCTTC	CASMAASNYGYTF
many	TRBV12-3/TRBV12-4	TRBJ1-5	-	TGTGCCAGCAGTTTCGAGGGGCCCAATCAGCCCCAGCATTTT	CASSFEGPNQPQHF
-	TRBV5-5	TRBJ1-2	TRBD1	TGTGCCAGCAGACTCGGACAGGAACCCTATGGCTACACCTTC	CASRLGQEPYGYTF
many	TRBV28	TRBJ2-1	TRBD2	TGTGCCAGCAGTAGCCCGGGACTAGACTCCTACAATGAGCAGTTCTTC	CASSSPGLDSYNEQFF
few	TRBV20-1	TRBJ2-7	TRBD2	TGCAGTGCAAGTGGGGCGGGGGAGGGCCGGTACGAGCAGTACTTC	CSASGAGEGRYEQYF
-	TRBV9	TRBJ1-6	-	TGTGCCAGCAGTCGGGACCCGGGCTCCTATAATTCACCCCTCCACTTT	CASSRDPGSYNSPLHF
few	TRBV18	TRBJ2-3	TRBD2	TGTGCCAGCTCAATTGGACTAGCGGGAGTGGATACGCAGTATTTT	CASSIGLAGVDTQYF
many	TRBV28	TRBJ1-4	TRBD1	TGTGCCAGCAGCTTGCCGGGACAGGGCCTAGAAAAACTGTTTTTT	CASSLPGQGLEKLFF
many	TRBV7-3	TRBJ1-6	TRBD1	TGTGCCAGCAGCTTAACAGGGGACAGTAATTCACCCCTCCACTTT	CASSLTGDSNSPLHF
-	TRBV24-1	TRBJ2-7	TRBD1	TGTGCCACCGGACCGGGACAGGGGGACGAGCAGTACTTC	CATGPGQGDEQYF
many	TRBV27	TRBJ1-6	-	TGTGCCAGCAGGGGTAGGACAGACTATAATTCACCCCTCCACTTT	CASRGRTDYNSPLHF
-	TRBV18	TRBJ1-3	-	TGTGCCAGCTCTCAGGAGGGTTCGTCTGGAAACACCATATATTTT	CASSQEGSSGNTIYF
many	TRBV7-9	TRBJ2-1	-	TGTGCCAGCAGCGAGGGGGCCTACAATGAGCAGTTCTTC	CASSEGAYNEQFF
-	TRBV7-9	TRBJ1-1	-	TGTGCCAGCAGTTGGGACAAGAGAAACACTGAAGCTTTCTTT	CASSWDKRNTEAFF
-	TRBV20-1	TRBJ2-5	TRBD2	TGCAGTGCTACAAGGACTAGCGGGCCTCAAGAGACCCAGTACTTC	CSATRTSGPQETQYF